This TCR beta chain comes out of a study of CD8 T cells in Susac syndrome. Sequencing of TCR beta was performed on blood CD8+ and CD4+ T cells. Healthy donors served as age- and sex-matched controls. TEMRA cells were FACS-enriched, with CD8+ and CD4+ T cells isolated negatively. Germline CDR1 LNHDA, CDR2 SQIVND (reference sequence). CDR3 length equals 16 residues. With 3 bases removed from V and 4 bases from J, the gap between germline ends came to 16 bases. Reverse transcription used about 0.45 to 1 ug RNA and random hexamers. Across 54 Vbeta and 13 Jbeta, immunoSEQ multiplex PCR amplified TCR beta CDR3. A single record per CDR3 protein comes from TCRdb applying MiXCR to the immunoSEQ multiplex PCR reads. There are 150,000 to 200,000 distinct CDR3 sequences in the sample; around 94% occur only once, and roughly 0.13% lies in the top ten.

V and J are TRBV19 and TRBJ2-1; a weak D match, TRBD2 (6 bases). This TCR was sampled from a human donor in good health. What was sequenced was CD4+ T cells from PBMCs. CDR3 in amino acids: CASSIVWRGSYNEQFF. Here the CDR3 DNA reads TGTGCCAGTAGTATCGTGTGGCGGGGTTCTTACAATGAGCAGTTCTTC.